This T cell receptor beta chain derives from a study of cytomegalovirus exposure and HLA in healthy donors (dated by TCRdb to 2016 to 2017). The study in broad terms: An earlier analysis of more than 550 of the donors reported 250 to 350 Gb of sequence data and around 120 million unique TCR beta sequences obtained from some 200 million T cells. On average, roughly 200,000 unique TCR beta nucleotide sequences were sequenced per donor among 398 genotyped donors of the cohort, with 15% to 20% of those sequences being non-productive. The study was designed to test whether signatures of past pathogen exposure could be identified by cataloging public T cell receptors. A later genetic analysis took genome-wide SNP genotypes for about 65% of the roughly 670 donors and used that subset as a discovery cohort. To decide whether each TCR beta V gene segment behaved as functional or pseudogenic, an earlier analysis of approximately 590 of the donors relied on high-throughput TCR beta sequencing. Class I and class II HLA loci were covered by the typing at four-digit resolution. Five DR-DQ haplotypes were treated as single units for association and clustering because of strong linkage in the cohort. All discovery cohort repertoires had been generated using a single sequencing platform. The genetic ancestry cluster associated with self-reported Caucasian donors included about 84% of the 350 to 500 genotyped donors. To predict cytomegalovirus infection status, the study combined high-throughput TCR immunosequencing, statistical association of individual TCRs with disease status, and machine learning. The T cell repertoires of several hundred subjects were profiled by immunosequencing and related to cytomegalovirus serostatus. The number of typed donors differed by locus: about 620-640 for A, B, C, DRB1 and DQB1; approximately 520 for DQA1; 606 for DPA1; and 400 to 480 for DPB1. An early release that covered about 600 HLA-typed donors contained around 300 gigabases of sequencing data and 70 million to 100 million unique TCR sequences. A separate validation cohort of approximately 120 different subjects was used in addition to the 666-subject first cohort. Donor age, sex, ethnicity and CMV serostatus were collected together with the repertoire data. In a later analysis, previously published TCR beta repertoires from 670 or so donors were re-analyzed and high-resolution HLA genotyping was added so that TCR occurrence patterns could be studied. The later analysis used no new phenotypic data to find candidate immune exposures, relying instead on TCR beta sequences and their occurrence across donors. Points the paper makes about the study in general: Most TCR sequences were seen in very few donors, while some public TCRs were found in many individuals. A further reported finding was that TCR beta sequences accurately predicted the HLA-A and HLA-B alleles for most subjects in the first cohort. A cluster of highly shared sequence variants was judged likely to be a technical artifact of the sequencing pipeline. The classifier was reported to diagnose cytomegalovirus status with high specificity and sensitivity in both the original cohort and the validation cohort. A later analysis found that most CMV-associated TCR beta chains appeared HLA-restricted, with HLA associations seemingly driven largely by CMV exposure. In the study, around 150 TCR beta chains were listed as associated with cytomegalovirus. Linkage disequilibrium might explain the correlated functional status among segregating V segments, but an unknown experimental factor could not be ruled out. The only immune exposure information available for the cohort was CMV serostatus. A later genetic analysis associated a missense DCLRE1C variant with V-gene and J-gene trimming of TCR beta chains, and an independent cohort replicated the association. Presence/absence analyses assumed roughly uniform sequencing depth across donors, an assumption that may not hold. Because HLA typing was missing for some donors at each locus, association tests included only the typed subset. According to a later analysis, TCR association rates differed among HLA loci, with DRB1 alleles showing the most associated TCRs and HLA-C alleles showing the fewest. Because the 87-base-pair reads could not distinguish some IMGT-functional V segments, including TRBV6-2 and TRBV6-3, those segments were excluded. Compared with the roughly 700-donor mean, donors in an Asian-associated ancestry cluster had fewer N-insertions in productive TCRs, according to a later genetic analysis. It was suggested by the authors that the approach could potentially be generalized to other disease states and immunological phenotypes. Because counts were too low, 15 to 20 rarely observed V segments, including chromosome 9 orphons, were excluded from the earlier analysis of around 640 of the donors. Specific HLA alleles were associated with over 15,000 TCR beta sequences at a false discovery rate of 0.05 in a later analysis. In an earlier analysis of around 500 of the donors, most TCR beta V segments appeared in productive rearrangements about 87% or about 30% of the time, broadly matching IMGT annotations. This cohort had only TCR beta chains sequenced, and the lack of alpha or paired-chain data limited which features could be detected. In vitro tests confirmed that a few of the cytomegalovirus-associated TCR beta chains recognize cytomegalovirus antigens. Assigning TCR associations to individual alleles was difficult when HLA alleles, especially DR and DQ, strongly co-occurred. In a later analysis, several top co-occurrence clusters were reported to appear linked to parvovirus B19, influenza, CMV and Epstein-Barr virus. A later analysis found that HLA-associated TCR beta chains were more clonally expanded and had lower generation probabilities than equally common non-associated chains.

For CDR1 and CDR2, the germline V gene lists SGHRS and YFSETQ. Spanning cysteine to phenylalanine, the CDR3 consists of 16 amino acids. The DNA shown is the 48-base CDR3, in frame from base 1. Unmatched junction bases come to 6, with V trimmed by 4 bases and J by 2 bases. The cohort was made up of 650 to 700 healthy bone marrow donors. At the time of sampling, all cohort members were nominally healthy, though unrecorded immune exposures were likely present. The donor was CMV seronegative and was included in the group of about 350 seronegative cohort members. Each donor provided a peripheral blood sample, and peripheral blood mononuclear cells were used for TCR beta sequencing. The Qiagen DNeasy Blood Extraction Kit was used to extract genomic DNA from the blood cell samples. As for this clone: Its binding antigen is unknown. Nothing much larger sits one base from this clone, and base qualities are not available.

The library was generated by the immunoSEQ multiplex PCR assay. For the multiplex PCR, a mixture combining 60 forward primers for TCR Vbeta segments and 13 reverse primers for TCR Jbeta segments was used. The CDR3 region of rearranged TCR beta genes was amplified from genomic DNA by a multiplex PCR assay. The Illumina HiSeq System was used to sequence the amplified TCR beta libraries as 87-base-pair reads. The original pipeline was this. A later analysis counted some 74 million unique TCR beta chains across the 500 to 850 repertoires, and 9.5 million to 11 million of these chains were shared by at least two donors. Raw reads were error-corrected and collapsed into unique sequences by a nearest-neighbor algorithm in which closely related sequences were merged to remove PCR and sequencing errors. V, D and J gene segments were assigned by aligning CDR3 sequences to IMGT reference sequences. For a sequence to be retained, a match of at least six nucleotides to both a V gene segment and a J gene segment was required. A rearrangement was called productive if the CDR3 had no stop codons and remained in frame with V and J, and every other rearrangement was called non-productive. CDR3 was defined by IMGT convention, running from the second conserved V-encoded cysteine to the conserved J-encoded phenylalanine. Sequences without an unambiguous match to a single V gene segment were excluded from the earlier analysis of about 600 of the donors. An earlier analysis of 500 to 700 of the donors classified V segments as functional when productive rearrangements were above 56.7% and as segregating when the standard deviation between donors was above 5%. To diagnose cytomegalovirus status from the catalog of TCR beta chain sequences, a statistical classification framework was built. V and J gene assignment, in a later analysis, came from comparing TCR nucleotide sequences with IMGT/GENE-DB human TR gene sequences. The TCRdist pipeline was used in a later analysis to assign CDR3 sequences and most-parsimonious VDJ recombination scenarios. A later analysis defined each TCR beta chain by its CDR3 amino acid sequence plus V-gene family, and excluded reads lacking a unique V-gene family. As a way to deal with suspected cross-contamination and a sequencing artifact, a later analysis dropped approximately 570 nucleotide sequences that were highly shared and had low generation probability. In a later analysis, a clonal expansion index for each public chain was calculated from normalized within-repertoire ranks of inferred template counts. In a later analysis, generation probabilities were computed using a VDJ recombination model fitted to out-of-frame rearrangements, and the results were checked against IGoR. Hypergeometric tests were used in a later analysis to score TCR-TCR, TCR-HLA and TCR-CMV co-occurrence, with a repertoire-size bias correction applied to the TCR pairs. In a later analysis, false discovery rates were estimated by permuting HLA or CMV assignments 20 times. In a later analysis, co-occurring TCRs were grouped using DBSCAN, and TCRdist sequence similarity was added for clustering within HLA-allele-positive subsets. Co-occurrence clustering excluded repertoires with fewer than 30,000 or more than 120,000 public chains, plus five with anomalous nucleotide sharing. TCRdb holds this immuneACCESS table with in-frame rearrangements only. Some clones are missing; in checked studies, unresolved V genes explain under half, and the rest has no known cause. The V and J calls and clone size come from that table; D and trimming were worked out from the DNA. Within this sample are approximately 100,000 clones, with around 85% of them counted one time only. About 3.7% of the sample belongs to the ten largest clones.

The sequencing sample was made of PBMCs. The TCR was taken from a man between 25 and 39 years old in good health and CMV-seronegative. The rearrangement combines TRBV5-1 with TRBJ1-4; TRBD1 aligns with 9 central bases. The DNA sequence is TGCGCCAGCAGCCAGGACAGGGGAGAGACTAATGAAAAACTGTTTTTT. This gives the protein CASSQDRGETNEKLFF.